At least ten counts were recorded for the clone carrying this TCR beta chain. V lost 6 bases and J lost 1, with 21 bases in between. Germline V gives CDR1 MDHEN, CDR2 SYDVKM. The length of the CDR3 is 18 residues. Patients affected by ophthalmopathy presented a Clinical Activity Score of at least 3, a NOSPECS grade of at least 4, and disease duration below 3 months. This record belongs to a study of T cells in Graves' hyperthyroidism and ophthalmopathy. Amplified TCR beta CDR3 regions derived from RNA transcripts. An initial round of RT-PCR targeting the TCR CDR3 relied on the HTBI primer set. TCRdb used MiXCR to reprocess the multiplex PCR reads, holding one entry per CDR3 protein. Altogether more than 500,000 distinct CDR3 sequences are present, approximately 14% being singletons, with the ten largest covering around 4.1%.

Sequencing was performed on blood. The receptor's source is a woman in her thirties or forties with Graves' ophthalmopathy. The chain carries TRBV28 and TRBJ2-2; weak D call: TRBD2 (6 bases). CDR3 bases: TGTGCCAGCAGCCCCGCTGGGGGGACGTTCATGAACACCGGGGAGCTGTTTTTT. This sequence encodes CASSPAGGTFMNTGELFF. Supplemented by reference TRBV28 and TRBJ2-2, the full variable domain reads DVKVTQSSRYLVKRTGEKVFLECVQDMDHENMFWYRQDPGLGLRLIYFSYDVKMKEKGDIPEGYSVSREKKERFSLILESASTNQTSMYLCASSPAGGTFMNTGELFFGEGSRLTVL.